The present T cell receptor (beta chain) was sequenced within a study of shared clonotypes between healthy human individuals. Replicate PCRs were loaded with 250 to 300 ng DNA from unsorted PBMC, around 30,000 T cell genomes. Repertoires were generated with immunoSEQ multiplex PCR, while TCRdb's copy carries only in-frame clones and drops some. The sample consists of approximately 460,000 clones, 75% to 80% of them appearing once. This clone was observed many times. Germline V gives CDR1 LNHDA, CDR2 SQIVND (reference sequence). Trimming left V 1 base short and J 1 base short, with 7 bases between. This CDR3 is 14 amino acids long.

The chain is built from TRBV19 and TRBJ1-1; D remains ambiguous. Specimen: PBMCs. This clonotype was sampled from a woman between 40 and 55 years old in good health. Some clones in this sample may be carry-over from other donors' samples. CDR3 nucleotide sequence: TGTGCCAGTAGTATAGGGGCAGCGAACACTGAAGCTTTCTTT. It encodes CASSIGAANTEAFF.